Listed below are T cell receptor beta chains from one sample, sequenced in a study of beta chain features in type 1 diabetes. Clones were read by immunoSEQ multiplex PCR, and TCRdb kept only the in-frame ones, dropping some. Seen here are roughly 400,000 clones, 8.5% to 10% observed once, and the top ten hold 0.6%. The sequenced sample consisted of central memory CD4+ T cells from blood. These receptors were taken from a man in his thirties or forties with type 1 diabetes. Both conserved end residues are part of each CDR3. Fields, in order: CDR3 length, J gene, V gene, CDR3 protein.

>13|TRBJ2-5|TRBV29-1
CSVLPGGKETQYF
>17|TRBJ2-3|TRBV7-2
CASSSAGRGTSTDTQYF
>14|TRBJ2-7|TRBV10-3
CAIREIKPPYEQYF
>15|TRBJ1-4|TRBV5-4
CASSSGGETNEKLFF
>16|TRBJ2-1|TRBV5-1
CASSLGLGGSYNEQFF
>12|TRBJ2-3|TRBV27
CASSPGSDTQYF
>15|TRBJ1-3|TRBV10-2
CASSTGAYSGNTIYF
>13|TRBJ2-3|TRBV29-1
CSGSGRIVDTQYF
>15|TRBJ2-7|TRBV18
CASSRGQDFFYEQYF
>16|TRBJ2-1|TRBV14
CASSQSGLAFQSEQFF
>14|TRBJ2-2|TRBV6-5
CASSRTVGAGELFF
>15|TRBJ2-3|TRBV5-1
CASSSPETSHYTQYF
>16|TRBJ2-1|TRBV27
CASSTPNRGGYNEQFF
>15|TRBJ2-1|TRBV19
CASSSSGTLYNEQFF
>14|TRBJ1-1|TRBV28
CASSYPGQGTEAFF
>14|TRBJ2-7|TRBV7-9
CASSSSHDPGGKYF
>14|TRBJ2-1|TRBV10-3
CAISERDRDNEQFF
>15|TRBJ2-1|TRBV7-9
CASSLVAGSYNEQFF
>14|TRBJ1-5|TRBV7-8
CASSRTGTNQPQHF
>15|TRBJ2-7|TRBV28
CATLSRLGGSHEQYF
>15|TRBJ1-5|TRBV6-5
CASSFPLGRNQPQHF
>14|TRBJ1-1|TRBV5-1
CASSFDRELTEAFF